The next 14 T cell receptor beta chains were all read from a single sample in a study of blood T cell repertoires in COVID-19. Assay used: immunoSEQ multiplex PCR; TCRdb lists only in-frame clones, some missing. The data contain 200,000 to 250,000 clones, 70% to 90% of them singletons. Sequenced: peripheral blood. Source of these receptors: a young woman who had recovered from COVID-19.

This clone was counted only a few times. The rearrangement joins TRBV11-2 to TRBJ2-7; D not resolved. Trimming stripped 3 bases from V and 3 bases from J, with 6 bases between. The CDR3 covers 12 residues. The V gene's germline CDR1 is SGHAT and CDR2 FQNNGV. CDR3 sequence reads: CASSLGLYEQYF. The CDR3 nucleotides read TGTGCCAGCAGCTTGGGCCTCTACGAGCAGTACTTC.

The chain recombines TRBV29-1 with TRBJ1-1, with D maybe TRBD1 (5 bases). This CDR3 spans 13 amino acids. V lost 2 bases and J lost 0, with 7 bases in between. CDR1 and CDR2 from the germline V gene are SQVTM and ANQGSEA. In DNA form, the CDR3 reads TGCAGCGTTGAAAGGGGATTGAACACTGAAGCTTTCTTT. Translated: CSVERGLNTEAFF.

The chain links TRBV2 to TRBJ1-5; the D is unclear. The CDR3 extends over 15 amino acids. CDR1 is SNHLY and CDR2 is FYNNEI in the germline V gene. Deletions cut 2 bases from V and 4 bases from J, with 12 bases between. The CDR3 sequence: CASSEFLHLNQPQHF. In DNA, the CDR3 is TGTGCCAGCAGTGAATTTTTGCACTTAAATCAGCCCCAGCATTTT.

This clone was counted once. J is TRBJ1-5 and V is TRBV2; tentatively, D is TRBD1 (5 bases). Germline CDR1 and CDR2: SNHLY and FYNNEI. The CDR3 sequence is 15 residues long. Trimming removed 2 bases at V and 7 bases at J, with 15 bases between. CDR3 nucleotides: TGTGCCAGCAGTGAATCTCAGGGCCGTATACAGCCCCAGCATTTT. Translation: CASSESQGRIQPQHF.

A note on this clone: Other DNA sequences in the sample encode the same CDR3. The chain carries TRBV18 and TRBJ1-4, with 8 bases identical to TRBD1. The trim removed 6 bases at V and 4 bases at J, leaving 4 bases unmatched. CDR1 and CDR2 from the germline V gene are KGHSH and LQKENI. The CDR3 is made up of 14 amino acids. The CDR3 here is CASSPGQVNEKLFF. The CDR3 nucleotides read TGTGCCAGCTCCCCGGGACAGGTTAATGAAAAACTGTTTTTT.

This sequence joins TRBV19 and TRBJ2-5, with D possibly TRBD1 on 7 matching bases. Germline lookup yields CDR1 LNHDA and CDR2 SQIVND (reference sequence). V was trimmed by 10 bases and J by 2 bases, leaving 14 bases between them. CDR3 length: 13 residues. The CDR3 is CATARDSQETQYF. The CDR3 region has the DNA TGTGCCACCGCGCGGGACAGTCAAGAGACCCAGTACTTC.

The chain joins TRBV29-1 to TRBJ2-7; D unresolved. Germline CDR1 reads SQVTM; CDR2 reads ANQGSEA. The germline V and J ends were trimmed by 4 bases and 0 bases, with 22 bases remaining between them. The CDR3 has 17 residues. As DNA, the CDR3 is TGCAGCGTTGTGCCACCTGTGACATTGCTCAACTCCTACGAGCAGTACTTC. Translating it yields CSVVPPVTLLNSYEQYF.

In its sample, this clone was seen a few times. The rearrangement joins TRBV27 to TRBJ2-7, with 9 bases that match TRBD2. The CDR3 totals 14 residues. The J segment lost 2 bases and the V segment lost 5 bases, leaving 4 bases of the junction unmatched. The germline gives CDR1 MNHEY, CDR2 SMNVEV (reference sequence). The CDR3 DNA sequence: TGTGCCAGCAGTATTAGCGGGAGAGCCTACGAGCAGTACTTC. Protein sequence: CASSISGRAYEQYF.

This clone was detected a few times. The chain is built from TRBV7-7 and TRBJ2-7, with a possible D match to TRBD1 (6 bases). Germline-derived CDR1 and CDR2 are SSHAT and FNYEAQ (reference sequence). V shed 4 bases and J shed 0 bases, with 13 bases lying between them. The CDR3 totals 15 residues. DNA of the CDR3: TGTGCCAGCAGCTATTCCCAGGGGAGCTCCTACGAGCAGTACTTC. Its translation: CASSYSQGSSYEQYF.

The V call is TRBV29-1, the J call TRBJ1-2; 9 bases line up with TRBD1. J lost 5 bases, V lost 1 base, and 11 bases had no gene match. CDR3 size: 16 residues. Germline values: CDR1 SQVTM, CDR2 ANQGSEA. The CDR3 region is CSVEAAGTGYGYGYTF. The CDR3 nucleotides are TGCAGCGTTGAAGCGGCCGGGACAGGGTATGGATATGGCTACACCTTC.

The J gene is TRBJ2-1, the V gene TRBV27; D might be TRBD2 (6 bases). The V end lost 0 bases, the J end lost 6 bases, and 12 bases lay between the germline ends. Germline V lookup: CDR1 MNHEY, CDR2 SMNVEV (reference sequence). The CDR3 is made up of 15 amino acids. CDR3 DNA: TGTGCCAGCAGTTTATCGGAGGGCCCCTTCAATGAGCAGTTCTTC. This sequence encodes CASSLSEGPFNEQFF.

The sample holds one count of this clone. The rearrangement links TRBV5-5 to TRBJ1-1; 7 bases line up with TRBD1. J lost 9 bases, V lost 0 bases, and 14 bases had no gene match. Germline assignment: CDR1 SGHKS and CDR2 YYEKEE (reference sequence). The CDR3 runs 16 residues. CDR3 protein: CASSLELQGPINKAFF. The DNA for the CDR3 is TGTGCCAGCAGCTTGGAACTACAGGGGCCAATCAATAAAGCTTTCTTT.

This chain's CDR3 is CSVEDTGAPNTGELFF. In nucleotides, the CDR3 is TGCAGCGTTGAAGACACAGGGGCCCCGAACACCGGGGAGCTGTTTTTT. V and J are TRBV29-1 and TRBJ2-2; 7 bases are shared with TRBD1. V lost 0 bases, J lost 0 bases, and 4 bases stayed unmatched. The germline CDR1 and CDR2 sequences are SQVTM and ANQGSEA. The CDR3 has 16 residues.

The sample holds one count of this clone. The chain carries TRBV25-1 and TRBJ2-5; possibly TRBD2 for D (5 bases). Trimming took 3 bases from V and 7 from J, leaving 9 bases between them. CDR1 is MGHDK, CDR2 SYGVNS, per germline. The CDR3 length is 12 residues. The CDR3 sequence: CASSDPGMTQYF. CDR3 coding DNA: TGTGCCAGCAGTGATCCGGGGATGACCCAGTACTTC.